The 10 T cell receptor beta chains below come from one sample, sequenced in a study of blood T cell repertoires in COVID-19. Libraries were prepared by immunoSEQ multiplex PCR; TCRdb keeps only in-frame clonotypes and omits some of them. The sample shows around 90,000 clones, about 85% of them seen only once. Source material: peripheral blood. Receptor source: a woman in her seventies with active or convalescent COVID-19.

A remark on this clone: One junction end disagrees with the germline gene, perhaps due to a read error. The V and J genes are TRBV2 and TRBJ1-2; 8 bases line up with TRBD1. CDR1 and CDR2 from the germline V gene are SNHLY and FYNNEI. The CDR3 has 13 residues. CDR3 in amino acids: CASNEQGVDGYTF. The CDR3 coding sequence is TGTGCCAGCAATGAACAGGGGGTGGATGGCTACACCTTC.

DNA for the CDR3: TGTGCCAGTAGCCTACAACTCGAGGCCCGCACAGATACGCAGTATTTT. Protein sequence: CASSLQLEARTDTQYF. The chain links TRBV19 to TRBJ2-3; no reliable D call. The CDR3 loop spans 16 amino acids. In germline, CDR1 is LNHDA, CDR2 SQIVND (reference sequence). Trimming left V 6 bases short and J 1 base short, with 17 bases between.

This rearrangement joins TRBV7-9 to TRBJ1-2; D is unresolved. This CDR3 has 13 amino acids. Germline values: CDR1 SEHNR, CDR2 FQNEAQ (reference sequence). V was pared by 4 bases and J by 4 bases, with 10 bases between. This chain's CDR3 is CASSSTAVYGYTF. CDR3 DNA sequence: TGTGCCAGCAGCTCAACAGCAGTCTATGGCTACACCTTC.

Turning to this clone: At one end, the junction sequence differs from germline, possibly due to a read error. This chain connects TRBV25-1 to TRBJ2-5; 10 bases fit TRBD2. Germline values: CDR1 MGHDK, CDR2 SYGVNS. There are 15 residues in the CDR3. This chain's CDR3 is CASSEWLAGVEAQYF. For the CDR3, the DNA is TGTGCCAGCAGTGAATGGCTAGCGGGGGTAGAGGCCCAGTACTTC.

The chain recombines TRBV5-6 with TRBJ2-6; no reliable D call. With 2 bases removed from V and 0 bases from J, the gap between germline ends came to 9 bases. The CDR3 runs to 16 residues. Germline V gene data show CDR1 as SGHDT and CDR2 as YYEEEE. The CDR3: CASSFNRASGANVLTF. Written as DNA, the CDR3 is TGTGCCAGCAGCTTCAACAGAGCCTCTGGGGCCAACGTCCTGACTTTC. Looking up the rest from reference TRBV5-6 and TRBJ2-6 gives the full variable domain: DAGVTQSPTHLIKTRGQQVTLRCSPKSGHDTVSWYQQALGQGPQFIFQYYEEEERQRGNFPDRFSGHQFPNYSSELNVNALLLGDSALYLCASSFNRASGANVLTFGAGSRLTVL.

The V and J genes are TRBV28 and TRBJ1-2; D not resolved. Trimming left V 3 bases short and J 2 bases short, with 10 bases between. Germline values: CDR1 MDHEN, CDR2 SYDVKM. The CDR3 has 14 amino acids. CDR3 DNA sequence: TGTGCCAGCAGTTTGGTCGGAGCCAACTATGGCTACACCTTC. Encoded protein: CASSLVGANYGYTF.

The CDR3 bases are TGTGCCAGCAGCCGGCGGACAGGGGCCAAGGGGGAGACCCAGTACTTC. Residues: CASSRRTGAKGETQYF. The chain uses TRBV5-8 and TRBJ2-5, with 9 bases aligning to TRBD1. Trimming at V came to 4 bases and at J to 5 bases, leaving 12 bases not matched to a gene. The CDR3 has 16 residues. Germline V gene sequence: CDR1 SGHTS, CDR2 YDEGEE.

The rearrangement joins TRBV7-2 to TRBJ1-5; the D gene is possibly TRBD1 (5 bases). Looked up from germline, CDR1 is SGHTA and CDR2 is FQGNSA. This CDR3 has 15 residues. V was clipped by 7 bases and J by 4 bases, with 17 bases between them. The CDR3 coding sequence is TGTGCCAGCATCCCTGAGGAGGGGAGGAATCAGCCCCAGCATTTT. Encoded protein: CASIPEEGRNQPQHF.

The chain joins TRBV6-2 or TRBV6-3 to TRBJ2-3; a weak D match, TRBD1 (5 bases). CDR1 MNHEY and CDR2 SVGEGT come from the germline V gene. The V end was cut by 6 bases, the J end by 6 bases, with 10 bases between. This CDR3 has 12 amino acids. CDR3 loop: CASSTRVDTQYF. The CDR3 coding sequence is TGTGCCAGCAGCACCAGGGTCGATACGCAGTATTTT.

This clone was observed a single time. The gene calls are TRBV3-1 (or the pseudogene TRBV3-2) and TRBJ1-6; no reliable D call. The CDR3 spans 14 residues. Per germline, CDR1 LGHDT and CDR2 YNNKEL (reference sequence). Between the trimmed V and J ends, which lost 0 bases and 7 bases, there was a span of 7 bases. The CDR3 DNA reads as TGTGCCAGCAGCCAAGAGAAGAGGAATTCACCCCTCCACTTT. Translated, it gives CASSQEKRNSPLHF.